The sample holds many counts of the clone carrying this T cell receptor beta chain. V shed 4 bases, J shed 1 base, and the junction held 6 bases outside the gene matches. Germline values: CDR1 MGHRA, CDR2 YSYEKL. The CDR3 is 18 amino acids. Thyroid surgery took place with no prior treatment in any patient. TCRdb re-analyzed the PCR reads through MiXCR. The sample yields approximately 40,000 clones, around 20% seen once. The data are from a study of metastatic and nonmetastatic thyroid tumors. This clonotype originated in a female donor with papillary thyroid cancer or a benign thyroid nodule (not recorded which). Some clones in this sample may be carry-over from other donors' samples. Source material: blood. The J gene is TRBJ1-6, the V gene TRBV4-1; 11 bases are shared with TRBD1. CDR3 amino acids: CASSLDGQGASYNSPLHF. For the CDR3, the DNA is TGCGCCAGCAGCCTCGATGGACAGGGGGCTTCCTATAATTCACCCCTCCACTTT.